This entry features one TCR beta chain sequence. Looked up from germline, CDR1 is MNHEY and CDR2 is SMNVEV (reference sequence). V gave up 4 bases and J gave up 0 bases, with 5 bases separating them. This CDR3 comprises 13 residues. The data derive from a study of OX40 agonist ivuxolimab in advanced cancers. Whole-study context: Recorded diagnoses for dose-escalation patients were hepatocellular carcinoma, melanoma, renal cell or head and neck cancer.

TCRdb's table, derived via immunoSEQ multiplex PCR, lists solely in-frame clones and lacks some. The data hold 20,000 or so clones, with around four fifths observed a single time. Sequenced here: CD4+ or CD8+ T cells sorted from blood, sampled in a trial of the OX40 agonist ivuxolimab. The rearrangement uses TRBV27 and TRBJ2-3; D is unresolved. The sequence came from an adult with an advanced solid tumor such as melanoma, head and neck, liver or kidney cancer. This chain's CDR3 is CASSYRSTDTQYF. The CDR3 DNA reads as TGTGCCAGCAGTTATCGGAGCACAGATACGCAGTATTTT.